This TCR beta chain was recovered during a study of shared clonotypes between healthy human individuals. Study-level points and caveats: Unshared clonotypes carried lower generation probabilities than those common to all four donors.

After removal of 5 bases from V and 4 bases from J, the junction contained 4 bases not matched to a gene. Germline CDR1 MDHEN, CDR2 SYDVKM. CDR3 length: 13 residues. About this clone: No antigen is known for it.

The table came from immunoSEQ multiplex PCR; TCRdb's copy has only in-frame clones and leaves some out. This repertoire shows 2 million to 2.5 million clones, roughly 94% found once; its top ten account for 0.13%. The chain links TRBV28 to TRBJ1-2; 7 positions match TRBD1. The sample comprised naive CD4+ T cells sorted from blood. This sample's subset: CD45RA+ positively selected. This receptor was taken from a young man in good health. The CDR3 region is CASSGTETYGYTF. DNA for the CDR3: TGTGCCAGCAGTGGGACAGAAACCTATGGCTACACCTTC.